This T cell receptor beta chain came from a study of T cell responses to AZD1222 COVID-19 vaccine. The CDR3 is 15 residues long. Germline-derived CDR1 and CDR2 are MNHEY and SMNVEV (reference sequence). V dropped 2 bases and J dropped 4; count of bases not matched to a gene: 5. Comment on this clone: Antigen: not known.

Findings of the study overall: Spike as a whole was targeted by vaccine-associated CD4 TCRs, dominant at 160-218 and 743-854. Reportedly, nearly half of unique spike TCRs recognized epitopes outside B.1.351/B.1.1.7 mutations. The number of AZD1222 recipients seropositive at baseline was only 5 to 7. White British donors predominated, females outnumbered males, and clonal diversity was possibly underestimated.

Clones were read by immunoSEQ multiplex PCR, and TCRdb kept only the in-frame ones, dropping some. The sample has some 99,000 clones, about 90% seen once. This TCR was recovered from an adult in good health. This chain joins TRBV27 and TRBJ1-5, with 7 bases identical to TRBD1. The sample consisted of peripheral blood, taken on day 0 of AZD1222 vaccination. CDR3 bases: TGTGCCAGCAGTTTACACGGACAGGCGAATCAGCCCCAGCATTTT. Translation: CASSLHGQANQPQHF.